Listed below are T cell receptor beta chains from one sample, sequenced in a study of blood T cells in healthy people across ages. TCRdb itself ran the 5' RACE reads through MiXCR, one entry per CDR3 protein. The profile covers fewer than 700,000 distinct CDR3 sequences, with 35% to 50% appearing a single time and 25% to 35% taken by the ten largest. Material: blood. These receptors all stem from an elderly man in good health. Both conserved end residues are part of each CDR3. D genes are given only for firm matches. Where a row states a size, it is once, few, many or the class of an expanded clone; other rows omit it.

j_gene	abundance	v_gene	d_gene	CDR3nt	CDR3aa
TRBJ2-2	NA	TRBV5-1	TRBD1	TGCGCCAGCAGCCACGGGGCGGGGACAGGCAACACCGGGGAGCTGTTTTTT	CASSHGAGTGNTGELFF
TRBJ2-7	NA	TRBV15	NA	TGTGCCACCAGCAGAGATTTGTTGAACGAGCAGTACTTC	CATSRDLLNEQYF
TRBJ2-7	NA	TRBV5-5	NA	TGTGCCAGCAGCTTGGGACCAGGAGACTCCTACGAGCAGTACTTC	CASSLGPGDSYEQYF
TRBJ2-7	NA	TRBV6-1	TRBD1	TGTGCCAGCAGTGAAACCTACAGGGGCGAGCAGTACTTC	CASSETYRGEQYF
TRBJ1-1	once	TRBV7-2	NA	TGTGCCAGCAGCTTGGATCGGAATTTCGGTGAAGCTTTCTTT	CASSLDRNFGEAFF
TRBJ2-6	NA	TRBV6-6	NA	TGTGCCAGCGAGGGTGGCTCTGGGGCCAACGTCCTGACTTTC	CASEGGSGANVLTF
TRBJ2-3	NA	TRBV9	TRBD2	TGTGCCAGCAGCGTAGTTAGCGGACGAGCGGGGTCGGATACGCAGTATTTT	CASSVVSGRAGSDTQYF
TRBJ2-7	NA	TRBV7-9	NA	TGTGCCAGCAGCCCCCGAGGTAGCGGATACAATGAGCAGTACTTC	CASSPRGSGYNEQYF
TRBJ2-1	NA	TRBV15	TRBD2	TGTGCCACCAGCAGCCGAGCGGGACCGCAGTTCTTC	CATSSRAGPQFF
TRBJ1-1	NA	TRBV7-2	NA	TGTGCCAGCAGCTTAGAGCAGGGCGCTGAAGCTTTCTTT	CASSLEQGAEAFF
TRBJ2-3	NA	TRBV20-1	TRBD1	TGCAGTGCTAGGGGACAGTCGATAATAGATACGCAGTATTTT	CSARGQSIIDTQYF
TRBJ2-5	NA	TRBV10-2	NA	TGCGCCAGCAGTGAGGGTTTTTCGGCAGGGCACCCGGAGACCCAGTACTTC	CASSEGFSAGHPETQYF
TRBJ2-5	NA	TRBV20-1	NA	TGCAGTGCTAGAGTGTATCAACTCAGGCAAGAGACCCAGTACTTC	CSARVYQLRQETQYF
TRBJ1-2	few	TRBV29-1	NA	TGCAGCGTTGAAGATTTGCGGTACGGCTACACCTTC	CSVEDLRYGYTF
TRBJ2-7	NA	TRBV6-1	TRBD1	TGTGCCAGCAACGGACAGGAATACCACGAGCAGTACTTC	CASNGQEYHEQYF
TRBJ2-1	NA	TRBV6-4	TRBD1	TGTGCCAGCAGTGACTCGGACAGGGGACCCTACAATGAGCAGTTCTTC	CASSDSDRGPYNEQFF
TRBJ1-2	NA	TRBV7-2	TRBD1	TGTGCCAGCAGCTTAGCGCGGGGGGGACAGGGGGCTCACGACTATGGCTACACCTTC	CASSLARGGQGAHDYGYTF
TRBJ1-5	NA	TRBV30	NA	TGTGCCTGGAGTGAGGGGCAGGTTAGTCAGCCCCAGCATTTT	CAWSEGQVSQPQHF
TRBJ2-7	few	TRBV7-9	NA	TGTGCCAGCAGCTTTCGTTCCAGCTACGAGCAGTACTTC	CASSFRSSYEQYF
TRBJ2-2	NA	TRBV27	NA	TGTGCCAGCAGTCCCCATGAAGGCACCGGGGAGCTGTTTTTT	CASSPHEGTGELFF
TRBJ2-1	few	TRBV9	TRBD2	TGTGCCAGCAGCGTAGACCCTAGCGGGTTAGATGAGCAGTTCTTC	CASSVDPSGLDEQFF
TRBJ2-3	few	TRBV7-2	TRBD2	TGTGCCAGCAGCCCGAGGACTAGCGGGGGGGCGGATACGCAGTATTTT	CASSPRTSGGADTQYF
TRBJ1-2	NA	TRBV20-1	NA	TGCAGTGCTAGAGATCTGGGACGGACATATGGCTACACCTTC	CSARDLGRTYGYTF
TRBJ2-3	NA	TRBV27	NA	TGTGCCAGCAGTTCAAAGGGGCAGGGGTTATTCACAGATACGCAGTATTTT	CASSSKGQGLFTDTQYF
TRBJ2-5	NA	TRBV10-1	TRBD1	TGCGCCAGCAGTGAGTCGACAGGGGGCAGGGAGACCCAGTACTTC	CASSESTGGRETQYF
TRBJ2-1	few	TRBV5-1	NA	TGCGCCAGCAGCTTGGTGGTGGGTTATGACAATGAGCAGTTCTTC	CASSLVVGYDNEQFF
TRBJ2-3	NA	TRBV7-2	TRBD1	TGTGCCAGCAGCCCTAGACAGGGATTAGCAGATACGCAGTATTTT	CASSPRQGLADTQYF
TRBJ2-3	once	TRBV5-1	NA	TGCGCCAGCAGCCCCTACAGGGTAGATGCGCAGTATTTT	CASSPYRVDAQYF
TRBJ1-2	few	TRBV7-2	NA	TGTGCCAGCAGCTTAAAGAGAACAGGATTTGATGGCTACACCTTC	CASSLKRTGFDGYTF
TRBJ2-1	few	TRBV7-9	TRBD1	TGTGCCAGCACCCTTCCCCCCAGGGGGCGCGGGCAGTTCTTC	CASTLPPRGRGQFF
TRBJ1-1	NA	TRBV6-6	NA	TGTGCCAGCAGTCCGCGGGGGGATGAGAACACTGAAGCTTTCTTT	CASSPRGDENTEAFF
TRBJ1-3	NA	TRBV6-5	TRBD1	TGTGCCAGCAGACCGGTCAGGGGGGACACCATATATTTT	CASRPVRGDTIYF
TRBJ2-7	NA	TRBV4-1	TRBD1	TGCGCCAGCAGCCAGAGTTTAGGGGACAGGACGTACGAGCAGTACTTC	CASSQSLGDRTYEQYF
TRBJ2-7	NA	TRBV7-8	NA	TGTGCCGGCAGCCCGCGGACTACCGGAACCTACGAGCAGTACTTC	CAGSPRTTGTYEQYF
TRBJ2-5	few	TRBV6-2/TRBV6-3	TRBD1	TGTGCCAGCAGTCTCACAGGGGGCTGGCAGACCCAGTACTTC	CASSLTGGWQTQYF
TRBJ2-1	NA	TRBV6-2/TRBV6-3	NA	TGTGCCAGCTCTTGGGGTGTAGAGCAGTTCTTC	CASSWGVEQFF
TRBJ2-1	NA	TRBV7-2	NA	TGCGCCAGTAGCCGCTGGCGGGGAAGGCGCGACAATGAGCGGTTCTTC	CASSRWRGRRDNERFF
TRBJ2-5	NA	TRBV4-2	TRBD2	TGTGCCAGCAGCCAAGTTAGCGGGGGGGCGGAGGGAGAGACCCAGTACTTC	CASSQVSGGAEGETQYF
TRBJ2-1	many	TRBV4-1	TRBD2	TGCGCCAGCAGCCAGGATAGTAGCGGGGGGACCTACAATGAGCAGTTCTTC	CASSQDSSGGTYNEQFF
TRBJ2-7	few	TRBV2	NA	TGTGCCAGCAGTGACTTTTATAAAAGGAGCTCCTACGAGCAGTACTTC	CASSDFYKRSSYEQYF
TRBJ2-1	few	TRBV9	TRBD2	TGTGCCAGCAGCGTATCCGGACTAGCGGGGGGTAGCTCCTACAATGAGCAGTTCTTC	CASSVSGLAGGSSYNEQFF
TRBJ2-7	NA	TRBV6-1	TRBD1	TGTGCCAGCAGTTTTGACAGGGAAAAGGGGTCCTACGAGCAGTACTTC	CASSFDREKGSYEQYF
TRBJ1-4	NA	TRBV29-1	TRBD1	TGCAGCGCCACAGGGGGCGACCGAAAAAAACTGTTTTTT	CSATGGDRKKLFF